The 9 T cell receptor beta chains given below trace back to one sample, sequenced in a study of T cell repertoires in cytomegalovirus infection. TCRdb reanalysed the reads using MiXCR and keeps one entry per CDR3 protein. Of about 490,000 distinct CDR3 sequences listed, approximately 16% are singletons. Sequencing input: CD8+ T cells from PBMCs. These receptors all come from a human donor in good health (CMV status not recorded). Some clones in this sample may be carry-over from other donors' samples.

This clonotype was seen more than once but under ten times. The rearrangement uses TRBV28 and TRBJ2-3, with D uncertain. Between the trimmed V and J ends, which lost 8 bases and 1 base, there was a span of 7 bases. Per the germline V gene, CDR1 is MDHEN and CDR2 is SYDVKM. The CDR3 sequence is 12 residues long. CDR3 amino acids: CASLTGTDTQYF. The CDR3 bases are TGTGCCAGCCTGACTGGCACAGATACGCAGTATTTT.

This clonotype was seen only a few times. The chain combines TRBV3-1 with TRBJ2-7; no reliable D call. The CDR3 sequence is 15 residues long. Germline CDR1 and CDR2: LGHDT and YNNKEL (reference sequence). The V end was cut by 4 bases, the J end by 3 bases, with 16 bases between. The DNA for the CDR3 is TGTGCCAGCAGCCTAGAGAGGAGTCTGGACTACGAGCAGTACTTC. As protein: CASSLERSLDYEQYF.

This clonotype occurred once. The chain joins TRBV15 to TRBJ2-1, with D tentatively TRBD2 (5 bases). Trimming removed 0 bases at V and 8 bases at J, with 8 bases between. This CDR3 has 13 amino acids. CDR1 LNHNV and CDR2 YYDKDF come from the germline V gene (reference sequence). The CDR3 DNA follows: TGTGCCACCAGCAGAGACGAGGAGGATGAGCAGTTCTTC. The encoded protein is CATSRDEEDEQFF.

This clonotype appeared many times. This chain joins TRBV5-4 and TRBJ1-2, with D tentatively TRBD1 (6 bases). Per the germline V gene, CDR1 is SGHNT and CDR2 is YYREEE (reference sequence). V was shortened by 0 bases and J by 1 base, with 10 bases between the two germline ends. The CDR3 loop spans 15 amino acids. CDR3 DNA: TGTGCCAGCAGCTTGGGGACAGCGCTTAACTATGGCTACACCTTC. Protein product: CASSLGTALNYGYTF.

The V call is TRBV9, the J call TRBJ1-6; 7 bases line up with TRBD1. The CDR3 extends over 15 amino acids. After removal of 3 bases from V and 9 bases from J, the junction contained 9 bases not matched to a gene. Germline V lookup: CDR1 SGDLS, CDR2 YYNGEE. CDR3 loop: CASSARDSSISPLHF. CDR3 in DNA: TGTGCCAGCAGCGCCCGGGACAGCAGCATTTCACCCCTCCACTTT.

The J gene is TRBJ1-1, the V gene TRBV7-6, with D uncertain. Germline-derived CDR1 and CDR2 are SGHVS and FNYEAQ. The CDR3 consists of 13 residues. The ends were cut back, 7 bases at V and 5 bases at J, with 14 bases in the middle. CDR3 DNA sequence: TGTGCCAGCACGCTATCGCGGGAGACTGAAGCTTTCTTT. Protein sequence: CASTLSRETEAFF.

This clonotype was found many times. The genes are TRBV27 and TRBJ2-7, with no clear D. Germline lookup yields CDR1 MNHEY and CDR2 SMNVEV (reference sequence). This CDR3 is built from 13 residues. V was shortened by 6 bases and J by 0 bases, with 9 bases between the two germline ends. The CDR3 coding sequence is TGTGCCAGCAGCTCCAGCCCCTCCTACGAGCAGTACTTC. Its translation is CASSSSPSYEQYF.

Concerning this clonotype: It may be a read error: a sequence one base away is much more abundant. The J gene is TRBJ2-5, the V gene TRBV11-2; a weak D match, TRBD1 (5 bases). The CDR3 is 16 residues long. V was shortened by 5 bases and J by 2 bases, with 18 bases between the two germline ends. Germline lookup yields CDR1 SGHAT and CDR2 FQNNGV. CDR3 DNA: TGTGCCAGCAGCCACTTAGACAGACGGGCACAAGAGACCCAGTACTTC. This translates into CASSHLDRRAQETQYF. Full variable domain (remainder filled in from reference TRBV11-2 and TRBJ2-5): EAGVAQSPRYKIIEKRQSVAFWCNPISGHATLYWYQQILGQGPKLLIQFQNNGVVDDSQLPKDRFSAERLKGVDSTLKIQPAKLEDSAVYLCASSHLDRRAQETQYFGPGTRLLVL.

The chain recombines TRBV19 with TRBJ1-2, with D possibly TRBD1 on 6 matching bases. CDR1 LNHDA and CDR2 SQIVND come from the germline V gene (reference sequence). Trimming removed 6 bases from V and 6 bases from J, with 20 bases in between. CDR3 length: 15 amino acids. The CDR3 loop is CASRSPGTRTDGYTF. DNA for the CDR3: TGTGCCAGTAGGAGTCCCGGGACAAGGACGGATGGCTACACCTTC. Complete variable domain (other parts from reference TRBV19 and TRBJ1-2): DGGITQSPKYLFRKEGQNVTLSCEQNLNHDAMYWYRQDPGQGLRLIYYSQIVNDFQKGDIAEGYSVSREKKESFPLTVTSAQKNPTAFYLCASRSPGTRTDGYTFGSGTRLTVV.